These T cell receptor beta chains were read from a single sample in a study of T cell changes during pregnancy in multiple sclerosis. Here immunoSEQ multiplex PCR was the method, and the copy in TCRdb shows in-frame clones only, minus some. The sample carries approximately 30,000 clones, 85% to 90% recorded once. Material: CD8+ T cells from peripheral blood mononuclear cells, obtained after pregnancy. The source is a female donor with multiple sclerosis, enrolled in a pregnancy study. The CDR3 runs from the conserved cysteine through the conserved F or W. Each record gives: D gene, clone size, V gene, J gene, CDR3 DNA, CDR3 protein. D genes are given only for firm matches. A row's size may be missing; if present it is once, few, many or a size class.

TRBD2	NA	TRBV18	TRBJ2-7	TGTGCCAGCTCATCGACTAGCGGCCACGAGCAGTACTTC	CASSSTSGHEQYF
TRBD1	NA	TRBV4-1	TRBJ2-7	TGCGCCAGCAGCCAACGACAGGGGGCGCGGGAGCAGTACTTC	CASSQRQGAREQYF
NA	few	TRBV9	TRBJ1-1	TGTGCCAGCAGCGTAGTTCAGGTGAACACTGAAGCTTTCTTT	CASSVVQVNTEAFF
NA	once	TRBV9	TRBJ2-2	TGTGCCAGCAGTCCCCCAGCCGGGTTGGCCGGGGAGCTGTTTTTT	CASSPPAGLAGELFF
NA	NA	TRBV29-1	TRBJ1-2	TGCAGCGTCGAAGGACCACAGGTCTATGGCTACACCTTC	CSVEGPQVYGYTF
TRBD2	once	TRBV7-3	TRBJ2-3	TGTGCCAGCAGCTTAAGCGGGGGGGCGGGAGATACGCAGTATTTT	CASSLSGGAGDTQYF
NA	NA	TRBV23-1	TRBJ1-1	TGCGCCAGCAGAACAAAAAAGCGAGACACTGAAGCTTTCTTT	CASRTKKRDTEAFF
TRBD2	NA	TRBV10-3	TRBJ2-1	TGTGCCATCCGAGGACTAGCAGGTGAGCAGTTCTTC	CAIRGLAGEQFF
TRBD1	NA	TRBV4-1	TRBJ1-2	TGCGCCAGCAGCTTGGGGGAAACTGGACAGGATGGCTACACCTTC	CASSLGETGQDGYTF
TRBD1	NA	TRBV7-9	TRBJ1-2	TGTGCCAGCAGCTCCGGGACAGACTTTAACTATGGCTACACCTTC	CASSSGTDFNYGYTF
TRBD1	few	TRBV4-2	TRBJ1-1	TGTGCCAGCAGCCGTTTTCCGGGACAGATAAACACTGAAGCTTTCTTT	CASSRFPGQINTEAFF
NA	NA	TRBV7-9	TRBJ2-5	TGTGCCAGCAGCTTGACTGGCCACCAAGAGACCCAGTACTTC	CASSLTGHQETQYF
NA	NA	TRBV5-4	TRBJ2-3	TGTGCCAGCAGCTTGTGGGGGGAGGGCACAGATACGCAGTATTTT	CASSLWGEGTDTQYF
NA	medium-sized	TRBV27	TRBJ2-6	TGTGCCAGCAGTTTATTCGGTGGGGCCAACGTCCTGACTTTC	CASSLFGGANVLTF
NA	NA	TRBV7-9	TRBJ1-4	TGTGCCAGCCTAACGGAGGCTGAAAAACTGTTTTTT	CASLTEAEKLFF
NA	NA	TRBV18	TRBJ2-7	TGTGCCAGCTCACCATCCGCCTACGAGCAGTACTTC	CASSPSAYEQYF
TRBD1	NA	TRBV13	TRBJ2-6	TGTGCCAGCAGCTTAGGGACAGGGGGCCCTGGGGCCAACGTCCTGACTTTC	CASSLGTGGPGANVLTF
TRBD2	NA	TRBV5-1	TRBJ2-5	TGCGCCAGCAGCTTGGAGCCAGCGGGGATTCAAGAGACCCAGTACTTC	CASSLEPAGIQETQYF
TRBD1	NA	TRBV5-4	TRBJ2-2	TGTGCCAGCAGCTCGGACTCCCAGGGGACAGGGGCCGTCGCCGGGGAGCTGTTTTTT	CASSSDSQGTGAVAGELFF
TRBD2	once	TRBV2	TRBJ2-5	TGTGCCAGCAGGGGAACAACGGGACTAGCATTAGAGACCCAGTACTTC	CASRGTTGLALETQYF
NA	NA	TRBV6-6	TRBJ1-2	TGTGCCAGCACTCCCACGGCGGGAGCAAACTATGGCTACACCTTC	CASTPTAGANYGYTF
NA	NA	TRBV27	TRBJ2-1	TGTGCCAGCAGTTTAATTCGTGCGGGGCTTTACAATGAGCAGTTCTTC	CASSLIRAGLYNEQFF
TRBD1	NA	TRBV25-1	TRBJ2-2	TGTGCCAGCAGTCATGACAGGGACGCCGGGGAGCTGTTTTTT	CASSHDRDAGELFF
TRBD2	NA	TRBV2	TRBJ2-7	TGTGCCAGCAGTGGGACTAGCGGGGGGATATACGAGCAGTACTTC	CASSGTSGGIYEQYF
NA	NA	TRBV4-1	TRBJ1-1	TGCGCCAGCACAGGGGTGAGTACTGAAGCTTTCTTT	CASTGVSTEAFF
TRBD1	once	TRBV9	TRBJ2-5	TGTGCCAGCAGCGTAGGAGGGGGCGTAGGAGAGACCCAGTACTTC	CASSVGGGVGETQYF
NA	NA	TRBV2	TRBJ1-1	TGTGCCAGCAGGGTAGTCACTGAAGCTTTCTTT	CASRVVTEAFF
NA	NA	TRBV7-9	TRBJ2-7	TGCGCCTTCCAGGGGAGCGCCTACGAGCAGTACTTC	CAFQGSAYEQYF
TRBD1	NA	TRBV6-5	TRBJ2-2	TGTGCCAGCAGTCGACAGGGGGAGGTCGGGGAGCTGTTTTTT	CASSRQGEVGELFF